This TCR beta chain was sequenced in a study of blood T cell repertoires in COVID-19. Sequenced by immunoSEQ multiplex PCR; TCRdb stores in-frame clones only, minus some. The sample carries fewer than 200,000 clones, 84% recorded once. The study assigned cohorts using participant-reported clinical history. The J segment lost 2 bases and the V segment lost 5 bases, leaving 6 bases of the junction unmatched. The CDR3 consists of 16 residues. Germline CDR1 and CDR2: MDHEN and SYDVKM. The clonotype originates from a man over 45 who had recovered from COVID-19. Sample: PBMCs or T cells enriched from blood (not recorded which). The genes are TRBV28 and TRBJ1-6; 7 positions match TRBD1. CDR3 sequence reads: CASSKQTGTYNSPLHF. The DNA of the CDR3 is TGTGCCAGCAGTAAGCAGACAGGGACCTATAATTCACCCCTCCACTTT.